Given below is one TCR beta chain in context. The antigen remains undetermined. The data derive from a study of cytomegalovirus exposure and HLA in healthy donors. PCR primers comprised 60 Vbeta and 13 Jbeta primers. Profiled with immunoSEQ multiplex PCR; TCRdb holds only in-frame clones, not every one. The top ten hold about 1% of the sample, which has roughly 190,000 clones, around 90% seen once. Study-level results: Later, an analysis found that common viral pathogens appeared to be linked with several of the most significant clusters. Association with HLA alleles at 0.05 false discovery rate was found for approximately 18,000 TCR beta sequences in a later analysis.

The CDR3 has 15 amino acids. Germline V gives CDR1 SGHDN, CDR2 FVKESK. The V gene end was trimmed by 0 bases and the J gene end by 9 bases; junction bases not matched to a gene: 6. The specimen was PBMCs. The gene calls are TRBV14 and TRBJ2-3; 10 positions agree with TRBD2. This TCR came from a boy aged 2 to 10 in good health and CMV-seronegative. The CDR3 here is CASSQDPSGRLTQYF. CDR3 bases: TGTGCCAGCAGCCAAGATCCTAGCGGGAGACTAACGCAGTATTTT.